This T cell receptor (beta chain) was captured by sequencing in a study of a mutant IDH1 vaccine in newly diagnosed glioma. About the research overall: Treated patients, about 60% male and approximately 40% female, averaged around 40 years of age. Antecedent treatment encompassed radiotherapy, temozolomide, or their combination; the majority received both.

Study outcomes and limitations: With respect to changes in top peripheral T cell clonotypes, pseudoprogression seemed unrelated. Most patients, 93.3%, showed vaccine-induced immune responses.

Profiling relied on immunoSEQ multiplex PCR, and the TCRdb table lists in-frame clones only, not all of them. The table records roughly 38,000 clones, just under 95% of them present only once. Germline assignment: CDR1 SEHNR and CDR2 FQNEAQ (reference sequence). V lost 0 bases to trimming and J lost 1 base, with 8 bases between them. The CDR3 runs to 15 residues. Details on this clone: What it binds is unknown.

The time point denotes: baseline, week 1 (first vaccination visit). Treatment in this sample: pre-vaccination baseline after standard-of-care therapy. The clonotype was recovered from a young man with glioma. The specimen was PBMCs, collected from a glioma patient treated with radiotherapy, temozolomide or both. V and J are TRBV7-9 and TRBJ2-3, with D possibly being TRBD2 (6 bases). The CDR3 DNA is TGTGCCAGCAGCTTAGCTAGCGGCCGCACAGATACGCAGTATTTT. It codes for CASSLASGRTDTQYF.